This is a list of T cell receptor beta chains from one sample in a study of blood T cell repertoires in COVID-19. Sequenced by immunoSEQ multiplex PCR; TCRdb stores in-frame clones only, minus some. The table records more than 450,000 clones, 75% to 90% of them present only once. The sample taken for sequencing was PBMCs or T cells enriched from blood (not recorded which). These receptors were obtained from a woman younger than 35 who had recovered from COVID-19. Both conserved end residues are part of each CDR3. A D gene is named only where the DNA matches it firmly. Size tells how often a clone was seen (once, few, many) or the class of an expanded clone, and some rows leave it out.

clone_size: NA
cdr3_length: 15
d_call: TRBD2
v_call: TRBV27
j_call: TRBJ2-5
cdr3_nt: TGTGCCAGCAGTTTAGAGCGGGGGGACCAAGAGACCCAGTACTTC
cdr3_aa: CASSLERGDQETQYF

clone_size: NA
cdr3_length: 17
d_call: TRBD2
v_call: TRBV18
j_call: TRBJ2-1
cdr3_nt: TGTGCCAGCTCACCTCCTTGGGGGGGGAGTCGGTCCAATGAGCAGTTCTTC
cdr3_aa: CASSPPWGGSRSNEQFF

clone_size: few
cdr3_length: 14
d_call: NA
v_call: TRBV5-1
j_call: TRBJ1-4
cdr3_nt: TGCGCCAGCAGCCCACAGGGTGTCGGTGAAAAACTGTTTTTT
cdr3_aa: CASSPQGVGEKLFF

clone_size: NA
cdr3_length: 14
d_call: NA
v_call: TRBV11-2
j_call: TRBJ1-2
cdr3_nt: TGTGCCAGCAGCCCGTTGGGGGGGAACTATGGCTACACCTTC
cdr3_aa: CASSPLGGNYGYTF

clone_size: NA
cdr3_length: 14
d_call: NA
v_call: TRBV2
j_call: TRBJ1-2
cdr3_nt: TGTGCCAGCACCTGGAATGGGGGCGGTTTGGGCTACACCTTC
cdr3_aa: CASTWNGGGLGYTF

clone_size: NA
cdr3_length: 18
d_call: TRBD2
v_call: TRBV30
j_call: TRBJ2-3
cdr3_nt: TGTGCCTGGAGTGTTACCGCCCGACGGGGGGGTTACACAGATACGCAGTATTTT
cdr3_aa: CAWSVTARRGGYTDTQYF

clone_size: NA
cdr3_length: 15
d_call: TRBD2
v_call: TRBV11-2
j_call: TRBJ2-1
cdr3_nt: TGTGCCAGCAGCCCCCCGGGGGGGGGTTACAATGAGCAGTTCTTC
cdr3_aa: CASSPPGGGYNEQFF

clone_size: NA
cdr3_length: 15
d_call: TRBD2
v_call: TRBV11-2
j_call: TRBJ2-1
cdr3_nt: TGTGCCAGCAGCCCCTCCGCGGGCGGGGGAAATGAGCAGTTCTTC
cdr3_aa: CASSPSAGGGNEQFF

clone_size: NA
cdr3_length: 13
d_call: NA
v_call: TRBV5-5
j_call: TRBJ1-2
cdr3_nt: TGTGCCAGCAGCTTCGGGGTTCTCTATGGCTACACCTTC
cdr3_aa: CASSFGVLYGYTF

clone_size: few
cdr3_length: 13
d_call: NA
v_call: TRBV12-3/TRBV12-4
j_call: TRBJ1-2
cdr3_nt: TGTGCCAGCAGCCCTCAGGGAAGCCATGGCTACACCTTC
cdr3_aa: CASSPQGSHGYTF

clone_size: NA
cdr3_length: 15
d_call: TRBD1
v_call: TRBV2
j_call: TRBJ1-5
cdr3_nt: TGTGCCAGCAGGAGGGACAGGGGTGAGGATCAGCCCCAGCATTTT
cdr3_aa: CASRRDRGEDQPQHF

clone_size: NA
cdr3_length: 13
d_call: NA
v_call: TRBV2
j_call: TRBJ2-7
cdr3_nt: TGTGCCAGCGCCTCTAGCCGAGCCTACGAGCAGTACTTC
cdr3_aa: CASASSRAYEQYF

clone_size: NA
cdr3_length: 17
d_call: TRBD1
v_call: TRBV24-1
j_call: TRBJ2-3
cdr3_nt: TGTGCCACCAGTGATCATTGGACAGGGGTGGAGATGGATACGCAGTATTTT
cdr3_aa: CATSDHWTGVEMDTQYF

clone_size: NA
cdr3_length: 15
d_call: TRBD1
v_call: TRBV6-5
j_call: TRBJ1-1
cdr3_nt: TGTGCCAGCAGTCGAGACAGGGCCTCTAACACTGAAGCTTTCTTT
cdr3_aa: CASSRDRASNTEAFF

clone_size: NA
cdr3_length: 15
d_call: NA
v_call: TRBV6-5
j_call: TRBJ2-2
cdr3_nt: TGTGCCAGTTGTACGACAGGTTCGAACACCGGGGAGCTGTTTTTT
cdr3_aa: CASCTTGSNTGELFF

clone_size: NA
cdr3_length: 15
d_call: TRBD1
v_call: TRBV3-1/TRBV3-2
j_call: TRBJ1-1
cdr3_nt: TGTGCCAGCAGCCAGGAGGGACAGTGGTATGGTGAAGCTTTCTTT
cdr3_aa: CASSQEGQWYGEAFF

clone_size: NA
cdr3_length: 15
d_call: TRBD2
v_call: TRBV6-4
j_call: TRBJ2-1
cdr3_nt: TGTGCCAGCAGTGCTCAGGGTAGCGGGGGCAGGGAGCAGTTCTTC
cdr3_aa: CASSAQGSGGREQFF

clone_size: NA
cdr3_length: 15
d_call: NA
v_call: TRBV6-1
j_call: TRBJ2-7
cdr3_nt: TGTGCCAGCAGTGAACTCGACAATTACCCAGGCGAGCAGTACTTC
cdr3_aa: CASSELDNYPGEQYF

clone_size: NA
cdr3_length: 13
d_call: NA
v_call: TRBV29-1
j_call: TRBJ1-2
cdr3_nt: TGCAGCTTCTCCGCAGGGGCGCCGGTCGGCTACACCTTC
cdr3_aa: CSFSAGAPVGYTF

clone_size: NA
cdr3_length: 15
d_call: TRBD1
v_call: TRBV5-1
j_call: TRBJ1-2
cdr3_nt: TGCGCCAGCAGACTCAGGGGGCGCTGGGACTATGGCTACACCTTC
cdr3_aa: CASRLRGRWDYGYTF

clone_size: NA
cdr3_length: 14
d_call: TRBD1
v_call: TRBV19
j_call: TRBJ1-2
cdr3_nt: TGTGCCAGTAGTGGAGGGACAGGGAAGCATGGCTACACCTTC
cdr3_aa: CASSGGTGKHGYTF

clone_size: NA
cdr3_length: 15
d_call: TRBD1
v_call: TRBV5-1
j_call: TRBJ1-1
cdr3_nt: TGCGCCAGCAGCCCTTGGACAGGGGGGGACACTGAAGCTTTCTTT
cdr3_aa: CASSPWTGGDTEAFF

clone_size: once
cdr3_length: 14
d_call: NA
v_call: TRBV25-1
j_call: TRBJ1-6
cdr3_nt: TGTGCCAGCAGCGGGCGGGCGGATAATTCACCCCTCCACTTT
cdr3_aa: CASSGRADNSPLHF

clone_size: NA
cdr3_length: 13
d_call: NA
v_call: TRBV2
j_call: TRBJ1-2
cdr3_nt: TGTGCCAGCAGTCCCAACATTAACTATGGCTACACCTTC
cdr3_aa: CASSPNINYGYTF

clone_size: NA
cdr3_length: 15
d_call: TRBD2
v_call: TRBV2
j_call: TRBJ2-3
cdr3_nt: TGTGCCAGCAGCGTACTAGCGGGGGGGGGAGATACGCAGTATTTT
cdr3_aa: CASSVLAGGGDTQYF

clone_size: NA
cdr3_length: 15
d_call: NA
v_call: TRBV11-3
j_call: TRBJ2-1
cdr3_nt: TGTGCCAGCAGCTTAAGGTCTACAGGTAACTCGGAGCAGTTCTTC
cdr3_aa: CASSLRSTGNSEQFF